This TCR beta chain was recovered during a study of blood T cell repertoires in COVID-19. TCRdb's table, derived via immunoSEQ multiplex PCR, lists solely in-frame clones and lacks some. Here the sample spans under 200,000 clones, about 85% being singletons. Per germline, CDR1 SNHLY and CDR2 FYNNEI. V was pared by 5 bases and J by 3 bases, with 2 bases of the junction left unmatched. CDR3 length equals 14 residues. The J gene is TRBJ1-1, the V gene TRBV2, with 11 bases fitting TRBD1. The TCR originated in a woman older than 75 in a cohort sampled during active or convalescent COVID-19. Material for sequencing was peripheral blood. The chain's CDR3 is CASSPGQGDTEAFF. CDR3 in DNA: TGTGCCAGCAGTCCGGGACAGGGGGACACTGAAGCTTTCTTT.